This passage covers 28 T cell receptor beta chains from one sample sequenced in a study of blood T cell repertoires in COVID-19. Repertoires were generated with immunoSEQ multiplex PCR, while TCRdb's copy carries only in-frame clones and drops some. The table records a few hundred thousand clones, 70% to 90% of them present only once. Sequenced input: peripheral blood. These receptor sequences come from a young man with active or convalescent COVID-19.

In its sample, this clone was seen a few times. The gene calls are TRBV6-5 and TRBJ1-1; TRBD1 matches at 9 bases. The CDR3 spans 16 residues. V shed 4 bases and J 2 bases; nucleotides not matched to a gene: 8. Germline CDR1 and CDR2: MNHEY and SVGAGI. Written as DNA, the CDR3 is TGTGCCAGCAGTTTCGGACAGGGGTTTCCTAACACTGAAGCTTTCTTT. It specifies CASSFGQGFPNTEAFF.

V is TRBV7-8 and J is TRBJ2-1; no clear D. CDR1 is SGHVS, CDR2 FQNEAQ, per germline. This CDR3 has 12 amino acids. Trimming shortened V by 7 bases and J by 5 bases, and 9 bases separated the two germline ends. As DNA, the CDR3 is TGTGCCAGCACTAGGATCAACAATGAGCAGTTCTTC. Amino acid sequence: CASTRINNEQFF.

CDR3 nucleotide sequence: TGTGCCAGCAGTTACGGGGACAGCTCCTACGAGCAGTACTTC. The encoded protein is CASSYGDSSYEQYF. J is TRBJ2-7 and V is TRBV6-5, with 7 positions matching TRBD1. Germline-derived CDR1 and CDR2 are MNHEY and SVGAGI. V lost 2 bases, J lost 0 bases, and 1 base stayed unmatched. The CDR3 spans 14 residues.

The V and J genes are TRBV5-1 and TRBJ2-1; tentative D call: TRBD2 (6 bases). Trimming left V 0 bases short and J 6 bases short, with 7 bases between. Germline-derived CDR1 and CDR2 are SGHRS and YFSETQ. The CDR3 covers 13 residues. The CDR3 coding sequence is TGCGCCAGCAGCTTGGACGGGGGCAATGAGCAGTTCTTC. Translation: CASSLDGGNEQFF.

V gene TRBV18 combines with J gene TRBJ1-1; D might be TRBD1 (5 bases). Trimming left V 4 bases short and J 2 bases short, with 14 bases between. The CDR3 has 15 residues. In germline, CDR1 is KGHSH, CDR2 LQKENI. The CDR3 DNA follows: TGTGCCAGCTCACAAGGGGAGGGAAGAAACACTGAAGCTTTCTTT. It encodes CASSQGEGRNTEAFF.

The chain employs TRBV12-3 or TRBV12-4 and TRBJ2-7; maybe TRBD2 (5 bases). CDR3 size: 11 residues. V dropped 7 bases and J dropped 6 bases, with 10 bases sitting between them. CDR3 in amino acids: CASNRGSEQYF. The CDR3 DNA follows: TGTGCCAGCAATCGAGGGTCCGAGCAGTACTTC.

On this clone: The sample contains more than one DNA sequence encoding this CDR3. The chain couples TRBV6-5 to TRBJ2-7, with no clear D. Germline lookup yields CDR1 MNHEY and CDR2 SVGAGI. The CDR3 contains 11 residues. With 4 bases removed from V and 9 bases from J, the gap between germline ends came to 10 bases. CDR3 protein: CASSSRSGQYF. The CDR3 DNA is TGTGCCAGCAGTTCCCGTTCCGGGCAGTACTTC.

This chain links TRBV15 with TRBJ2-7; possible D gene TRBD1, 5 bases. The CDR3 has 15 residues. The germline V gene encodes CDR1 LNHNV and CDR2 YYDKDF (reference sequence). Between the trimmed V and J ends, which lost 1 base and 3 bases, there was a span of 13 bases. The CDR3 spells CATSRGFSRDYEQYF. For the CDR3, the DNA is TGTGCCACCAGCAGAGGATTCAGCAGGGACTACGAGCAGTACTTC.

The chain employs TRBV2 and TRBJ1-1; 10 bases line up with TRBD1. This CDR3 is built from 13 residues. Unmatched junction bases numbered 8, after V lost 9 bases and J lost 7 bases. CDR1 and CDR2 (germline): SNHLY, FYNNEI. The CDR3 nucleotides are TGTGCCAGAAGCGGGACAGGGGCTGTTGAAGCTTTCTTT. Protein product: CARSGTGAVEAFF. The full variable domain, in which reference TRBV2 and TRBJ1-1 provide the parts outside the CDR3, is EPEVTQTPSHQVTQMGQEVILRCVPISNHLYFYWYRQILGQKVEFLVSFYNNEISEKSEIFDDQFSVERPDGSNFTLKIRSTKLEDSAMYFCARSGTGAVEAFFGQGTRLTVV.

CDR3 loop: CASSLSSSGEQYF. The CDR3 region has the DNA TGCGCCAGCAGCTTGAGCTCCTCGGGCGAGCAGTACTTC. The chain employs TRBV5-1 and TRBJ2-7, with D unresolved. V gave up 1 base and J gave up 6 bases, with 11 bases separating them. The CDR3 is made up of 13 amino acids. From germline, CDR1 is SGHRS and CDR2 YFSETQ.

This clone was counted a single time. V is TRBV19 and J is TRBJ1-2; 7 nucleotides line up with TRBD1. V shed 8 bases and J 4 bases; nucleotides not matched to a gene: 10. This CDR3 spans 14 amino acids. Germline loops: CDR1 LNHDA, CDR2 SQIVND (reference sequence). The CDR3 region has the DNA TGTGCCAGTCAAGACAGGGCCCAGTCCTATGGCTACACCTTC. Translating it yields CASQDRAQSYGYTF.

The chain's CDR3 is CASSPGGANEQFF. Written as DNA, the CDR3 is TGTGCCAGCAGCCCCGGGGGGGCGAATGAGCAGTTCTTC. The chain is built from TRBV5-6 and TRBJ2-1; 8 positions match TRBD2. Germline CDR1 is SGHDT and CDR2 is YYEEEE. V was clipped by 4 bases and J by 7 bases; unmatched bases: 4. The CDR3 is made up of 13 amino acids.

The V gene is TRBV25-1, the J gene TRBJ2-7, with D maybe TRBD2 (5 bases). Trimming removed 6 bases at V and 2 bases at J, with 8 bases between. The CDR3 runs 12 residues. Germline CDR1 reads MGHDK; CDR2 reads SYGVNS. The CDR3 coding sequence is TGTGCCAGCAGACTAGGGACCTACGAGCAGTACTTC. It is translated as CASRLGTYEQYF.

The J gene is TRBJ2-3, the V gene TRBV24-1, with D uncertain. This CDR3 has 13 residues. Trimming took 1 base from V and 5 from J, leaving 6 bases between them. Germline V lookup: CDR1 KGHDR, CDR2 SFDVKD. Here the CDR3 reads CATSDFEKDTQYF. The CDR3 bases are TGTGCCACCAGTGATTTTGAGAAAGATACGCAGTATTTT.

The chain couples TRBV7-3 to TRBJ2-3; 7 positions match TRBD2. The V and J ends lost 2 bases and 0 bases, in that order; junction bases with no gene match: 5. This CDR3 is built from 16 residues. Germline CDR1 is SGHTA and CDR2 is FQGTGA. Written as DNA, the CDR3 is TGTGCCAGCAGCTTACGGCAGCGGGATAGCACAGATACGCAGTATTTT. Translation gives CASSLRQRDSTDTQYF. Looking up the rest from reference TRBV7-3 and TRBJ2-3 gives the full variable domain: GAGVSQTPSNKVTEKGKYVELRCDPISGHTALYWYRQSLGQGPEFLIYFQGTGAADDSGLPNDRFFAVRPEGSVSTLKIQRTERGDSAVYLCASSLRQRDSTDTQYFGPGTRLTVL.

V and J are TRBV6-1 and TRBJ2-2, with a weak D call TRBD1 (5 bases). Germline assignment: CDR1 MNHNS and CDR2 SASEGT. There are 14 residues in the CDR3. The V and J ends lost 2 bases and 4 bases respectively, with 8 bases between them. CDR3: CASSENRPTGELFF. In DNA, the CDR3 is TGTGCCAGCAGTGAAAACAGGCCCACCGGGGAGCTGTTTTTT.

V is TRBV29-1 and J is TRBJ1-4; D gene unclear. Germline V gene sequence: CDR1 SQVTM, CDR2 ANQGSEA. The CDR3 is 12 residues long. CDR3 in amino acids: CSTREPNEKLFF. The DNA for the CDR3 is TGCAGTACGCGGGAGCCTAATGAAAAACTGTTTTTT.

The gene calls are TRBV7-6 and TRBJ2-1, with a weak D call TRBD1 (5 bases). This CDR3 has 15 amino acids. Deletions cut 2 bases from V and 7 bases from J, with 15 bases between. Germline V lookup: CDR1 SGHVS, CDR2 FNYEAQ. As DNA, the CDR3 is TGTGCCAGCAGCTTAAGGGGCCCTGATGGTAATGAGCAGTTCTTC. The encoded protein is CASSLRGPDGNEQFF.

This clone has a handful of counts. The CDR3 DNA is TGTGCCAGCAGTTCGACAGGGAGGAACGGAAACACCATATATTTT. Protein: CASSSTGRNGNTIYF. The chain links TRBV27 to TRBJ1-3; 7 bases align to TRBD1. V shed 4 bases, J shed 4 bases, and the junction held 7 bases outside the gene matches. Germline V gives CDR1 MNHEY, CDR2 SMNVEV (reference sequence). The CDR3 is 15 amino acids.

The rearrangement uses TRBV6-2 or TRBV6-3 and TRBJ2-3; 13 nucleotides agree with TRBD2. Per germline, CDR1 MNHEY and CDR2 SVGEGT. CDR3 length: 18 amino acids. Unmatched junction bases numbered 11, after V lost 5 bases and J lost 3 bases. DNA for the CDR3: TGTGCCAGCAGTCCCAGGACTAGCGGGAGACGGTTTACAGATACGCAGTATTTT. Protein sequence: CASSPRTSGRRFTDTQYF.

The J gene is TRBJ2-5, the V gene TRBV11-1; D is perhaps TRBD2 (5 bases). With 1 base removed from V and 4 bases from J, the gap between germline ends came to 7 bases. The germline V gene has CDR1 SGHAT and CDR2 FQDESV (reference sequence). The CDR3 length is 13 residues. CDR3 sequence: CASSLERRETQYF. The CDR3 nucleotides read TGTGCCAGCAGCTTAGAGCGGAGAGAGACCCAGTACTTC.

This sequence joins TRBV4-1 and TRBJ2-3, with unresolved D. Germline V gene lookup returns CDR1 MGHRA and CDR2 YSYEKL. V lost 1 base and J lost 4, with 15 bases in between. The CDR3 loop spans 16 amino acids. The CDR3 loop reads CASSQAASILADTQYF. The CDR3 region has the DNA TGCGCCAGCAGCCAAGCAGCGAGCATTCTCGCAGATACGCAGTATTTT.

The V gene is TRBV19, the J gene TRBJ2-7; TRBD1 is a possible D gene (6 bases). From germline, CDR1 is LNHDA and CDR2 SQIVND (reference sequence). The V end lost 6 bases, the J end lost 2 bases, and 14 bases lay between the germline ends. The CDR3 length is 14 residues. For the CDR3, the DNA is TGTGCCAGTAGGCCGGACAGACTACCCTACGAGCAGTACTTC. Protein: CASRPDRLPYEQYF.

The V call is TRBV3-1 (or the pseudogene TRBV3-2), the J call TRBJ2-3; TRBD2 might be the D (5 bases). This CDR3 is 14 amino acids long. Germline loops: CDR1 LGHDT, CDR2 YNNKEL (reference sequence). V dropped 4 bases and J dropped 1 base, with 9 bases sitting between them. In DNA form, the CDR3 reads TGTGCCAGCAGCCCGTGGGGAGGCACAGATACGCAGTATTTT. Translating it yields CASSPWGGTDTQYF.

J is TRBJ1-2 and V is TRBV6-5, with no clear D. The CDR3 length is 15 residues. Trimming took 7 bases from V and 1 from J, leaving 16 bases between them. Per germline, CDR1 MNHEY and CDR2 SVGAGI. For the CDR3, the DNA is TGTGCCAGCAACTCAAGGACTTTTAATAACTATGGCTACACCTTC. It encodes CASNSRTFNNYGYTF.

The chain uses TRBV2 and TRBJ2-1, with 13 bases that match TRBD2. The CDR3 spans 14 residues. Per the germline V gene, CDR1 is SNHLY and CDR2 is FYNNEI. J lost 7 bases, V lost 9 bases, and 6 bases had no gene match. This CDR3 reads CARPGLAGVNEQFF. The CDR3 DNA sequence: TGTGCCAGACCCGGACTAGCGGGGGTGAATGAGCAGTTCTTC.

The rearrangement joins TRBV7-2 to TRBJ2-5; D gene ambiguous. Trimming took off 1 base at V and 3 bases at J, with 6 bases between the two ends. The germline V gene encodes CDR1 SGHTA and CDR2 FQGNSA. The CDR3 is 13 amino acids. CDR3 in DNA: TGTGCCAGCAGCTTAGTTCGAGAAGAGACCCAGTACTTC. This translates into CASSLVREETQYF. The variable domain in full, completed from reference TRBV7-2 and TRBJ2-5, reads GAGVSQSPSNKVTEKGKDVELRCDPISGHTALYWYRQSLGQGLEFLIYFQGNSAPDKSGLPSDRFSAERTGGSVSTLTIQRTQQEDSAVYLCASSLVREETQYFGPGTRLLVL.

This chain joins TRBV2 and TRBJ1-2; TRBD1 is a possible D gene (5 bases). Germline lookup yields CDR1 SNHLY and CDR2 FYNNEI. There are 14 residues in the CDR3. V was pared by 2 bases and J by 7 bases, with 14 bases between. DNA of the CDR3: TGTGCCAGCAGTGAATCTGCGGGAAGGGGTGGCTACACCTTC. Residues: CASSESAGRGGYTF. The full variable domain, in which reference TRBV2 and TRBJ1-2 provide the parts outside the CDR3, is EPEVTQTPSHQVTQMGQEVILRCVPISNHLYFYWYRQILGQKVEFLVSFYNNEISEKSEIFDDQFSVERPDGSNFTLKIRSTKLEDSAMYFCASSESAGRGGYTFGSGTRLTVV.